Shown below are 8 T cell receptor beta chains from a single sample sequenced in a study of T-cell reconstitution after alpha-beta-depleted transplantation in children. Using unique molecular identifiers, the investigators prepared the TCRbeta library. MiXCR was run by TCRdb on the PCR reads, yielding one entry per CDR3 protein. The table includes about 440,000 distinct CDR3 sequences, about 45% detected once. The sequences come from PBMCs, collected before TCRalphabeta/CD19-depleted stem cell transplant. These receptors originate from a girl aged 2 to 9 with aplastic anemia, due to receive a stem cell transplant.

This clonotype was detected ten times or more. The rearrangement joins TRBV4-1 to TRBJ2-5; the D call may be TRBD1 or TRBD2 (5 bases each). The CDR3 is 14 amino acids. Trimming stripped 3 bases from V and 7 bases from J, with 15 bases between. Germline CDR1 reads MGHRA; CDR2 reads YSYEKL. The CDR3 protein is CASSQASGTGTQYF. In DNA form, the CDR3 reads TGCGCCAGCAGCCAGGCATCCGGGACGGGGACCCAGTACTTC.

The chain carries TRBV20-1 and TRBJ1-2; TRBD1 might be the D (6 bases). This CDR3 has 13 amino acids. Trimming removed 3 bases from V and 6 bases from J, with 14 bases in between. The germline CDR1 and CDR2 sequences are DFQATT and SNEGSKA (reference sequence). Here the CDR3 reads CSASEGGRDGYTF. The CDR3 region has the DNA TGCAGTGCTAGCGAGGGGGGGCGGGATGGCTACACCTTC.

DNA of the CDR3: TGCAGTGCTAGGAAGGGGCAGCGGGGAGGGGAGACCCAGTACTTC. Translating it yields CSARKGQRGGETQYF. V is TRBV20-1 and J is TRBJ2-5, with TRBD2 matching over 7 bases. Per the germline V gene, CDR1 is DFQATT and CDR2 is SNEGSKA (reference sequence). The V gene end was trimmed by 3 bases and the J gene end by 5 bases; junction bases not matched to a gene: 12. This CDR3 comprises 15 residues.

V is TRBV4-2 and J is TRBJ2-3; 9 bases match TRBD2. Germline V gene data show CDR1 as LGHNA and CDR2 as YNFKEQ. The length of the CDR3 is 17 residues. The V and J ends lost 4 bases and 4 bases, in that order; junction bases with no gene match: 12. CDR3 coding DNA: TGTGCCAGCAGCCCAACGTTAGCGGGAGAAGGGGCAGATACGCAGTATTTT. It specifies CASSPTLAGEGADTQYF.

A single count supports this clonotype. This chain connects TRBV7-3 to TRBJ2-1; 7 positions agree with TRBD2. The germline gives CDR1 SGHTA, CDR2 FQGTGA. The CDR3 is 18 residues long. V lost 0 bases and J lost 2; bases outside the gene matches: 10. The chain's CDR3 is CASSLTITGDYTYNEQFF. The CDR3 bases are TGTGCCAGCAGCTTAACAATAACCGGGGACTACACCTACAATGAGCAGTTCTTC.

There are many counts of this clonotype. The chain combines TRBV2 with TRBJ1-1; perhaps TRBD1 as D (6 bases). This CDR3 spans 14 amino acids. Germline CDR1 and CDR2: SNHLY and FYNNEI. V dropped 10 bases and J dropped 1 base, with 16 bases sitting between them. CDR3 loop: CATGGDTRNTEAFF. The DNA of the CDR3 is TGTGCCACCGGGGGGGACACAAGGAACACTGAAGCTTTCTTT.

This clonotype was seen a handful of times. This rearrangement joins TRBV30 to TRBJ2-1; weak D call: TRBD2 (6 bases). Germline V gene data show CDR1 as GTSNPN and CDR2 as SVGIG (reference sequence). Trimming shortened V by 6 bases and J by 8 bases, and 17 bases separated the two germline ends. The CDR3 has 13 amino acids. This chain's CDR3 is CACRRVGGDEQFF. The DNA for the CDR3 is TGTGCCTGTCGGCGGGTGGGAGGAGATGAGCAGTTCTTC.

This clonotype was seen only once. This sequence joins TRBV9 and TRBJ2-7; tentative D call: TRBD1 (5 bases). The CDR3 sequence is 14 residues long. Germline loops: CDR1 SGDLS, CDR2 YYNGEE. The V end was cut by 4 bases, the J end by 7 bases, with 18 bases between. The CDR3 sequence is CASSLGAIGREQYF. CDR3 nucleotides: TGTGCCAGCAGCCTAGGGGCCATCGGCCGGGAGCAGTACTTC.